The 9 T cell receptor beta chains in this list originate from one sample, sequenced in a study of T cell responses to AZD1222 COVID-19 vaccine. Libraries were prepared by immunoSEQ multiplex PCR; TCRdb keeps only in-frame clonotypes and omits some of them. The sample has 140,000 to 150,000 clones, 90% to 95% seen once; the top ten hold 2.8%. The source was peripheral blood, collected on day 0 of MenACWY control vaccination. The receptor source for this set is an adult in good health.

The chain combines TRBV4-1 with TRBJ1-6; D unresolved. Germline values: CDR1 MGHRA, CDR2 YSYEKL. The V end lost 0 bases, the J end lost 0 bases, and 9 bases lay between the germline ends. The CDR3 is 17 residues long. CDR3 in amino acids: CASSQDRRSSYNSPLHF. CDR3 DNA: TGCGCCAGCAGCCAAGACAGGCGAAGCTCCTATAATTCACCCCTCCACTTT.

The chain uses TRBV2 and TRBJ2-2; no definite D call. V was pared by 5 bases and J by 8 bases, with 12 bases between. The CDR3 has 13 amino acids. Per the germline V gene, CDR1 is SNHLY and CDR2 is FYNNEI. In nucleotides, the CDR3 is TGTGCCAGCAGTAAAGAGCAGCCTGGGGAGCTGTTTTTT. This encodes CASSKEQPGELFF.

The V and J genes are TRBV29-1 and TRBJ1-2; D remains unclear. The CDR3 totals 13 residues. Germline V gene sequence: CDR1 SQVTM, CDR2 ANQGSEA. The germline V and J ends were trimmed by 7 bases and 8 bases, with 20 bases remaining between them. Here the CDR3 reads CSGGTSRGGGYTF. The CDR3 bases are TGCAGCGGCGGTACCAGCCGGGGAGGAGGCTACACCTTC. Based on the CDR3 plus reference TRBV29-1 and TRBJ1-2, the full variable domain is SAVISQKPSRDICQRGTSLTIQCQVDSQVTMMFWYRQQPGQSLTLIATANQGSEATYESGFVIDKFPISRPNLTFSTLTVSNMSPEDSSIYLCSGGTSRGGGYTFGSGTRLTVV.

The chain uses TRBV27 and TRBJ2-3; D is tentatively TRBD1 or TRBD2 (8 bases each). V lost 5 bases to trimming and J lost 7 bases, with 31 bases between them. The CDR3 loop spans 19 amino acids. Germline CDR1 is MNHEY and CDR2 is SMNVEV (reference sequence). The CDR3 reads CASSPGGRGLAYLIHTQYF. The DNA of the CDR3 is TGTGCCAGCAGTCCAGGGGGCCGCGGACTAGCATACCTCATACATACGCAGTATTTT.

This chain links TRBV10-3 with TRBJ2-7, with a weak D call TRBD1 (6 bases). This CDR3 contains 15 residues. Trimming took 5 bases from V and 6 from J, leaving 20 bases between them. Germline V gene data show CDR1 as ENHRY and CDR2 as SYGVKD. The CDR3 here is CAISTGTPNLGEQYF. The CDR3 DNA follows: TGTGCCATCAGTACCGGGACACCTAATTTGGGCGAGCAGTACTTC.

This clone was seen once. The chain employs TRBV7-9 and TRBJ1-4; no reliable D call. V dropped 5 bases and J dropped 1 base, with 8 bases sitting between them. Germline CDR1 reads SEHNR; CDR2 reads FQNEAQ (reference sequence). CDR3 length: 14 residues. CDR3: CASSPERTNEKLFF. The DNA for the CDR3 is TGTGCCAGCAGCCCGGAGAGAACTAATGAAAAACTGTTTTTT.

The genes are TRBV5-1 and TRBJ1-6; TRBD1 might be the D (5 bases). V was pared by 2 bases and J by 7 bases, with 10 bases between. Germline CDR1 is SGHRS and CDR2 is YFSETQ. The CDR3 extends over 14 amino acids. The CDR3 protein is CASSFEQENSPLHF. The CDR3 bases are TGCGCCAGCAGCTTTGAACAGGAGAATTCACCCCTCCACTTT. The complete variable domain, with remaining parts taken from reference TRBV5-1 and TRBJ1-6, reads KAGVTQTPRYLIKTRGQQVTLSCSPISGHRSVSWYQQTPGQGLQFLFEYFSETQRNKGNFPGRFSGRQFSNSRSEMNVSTLELGDSALYLCASSFEQENSPLHFGNGTRLTVT.

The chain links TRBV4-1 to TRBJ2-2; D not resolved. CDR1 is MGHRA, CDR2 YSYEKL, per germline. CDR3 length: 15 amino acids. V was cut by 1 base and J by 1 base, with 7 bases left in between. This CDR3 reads CASSQVGRNTGELFF. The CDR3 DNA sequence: TGCGCCAGCAGCCAAGTCGGCAGGAACACCGGGGAGCTGTTTTTT.

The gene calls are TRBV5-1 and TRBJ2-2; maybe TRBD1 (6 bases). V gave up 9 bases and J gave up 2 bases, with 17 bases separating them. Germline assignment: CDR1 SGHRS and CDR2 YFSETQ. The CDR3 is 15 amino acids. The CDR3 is CATSQGMLNTGELFF. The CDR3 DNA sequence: TGCGCCACCTCGCAGGGGATGCTTAACACCGGGGAGCTGTTTTTT.